The 13 T cell receptor beta chains below were found in one sample sequenced in a study of control samples from healthy donors and cancer patients (dated by TCRdb to 2018 to 2020). Library creation used the immunoSEQ multiplex PCR assay. Sourced from immuneACCESS, this table was stored by TCRdb with only in-frame sequences that have V and J called. A share of the clones is absent; for the studies checked, an unresolved V gene accounts for under half, and the remainder has no known explanation. This sample holds under 100,000 clones; 85% to 95% were observed only once. The ten largest clones take up 1.5% of the sample. Sequencing used blood. These receptors were obtained from a woman aged 25 to 39 in good health.

This chain uses TRBV5-1 with TRBJ2-1, with D perhaps matching TRBD1 or TRBD2 (6 bases each). CDR1 and CDR2 (germline): SGHRS, YFSETQ. This CDR3 is built from 13 residues. The CDR3 is CRFPRGGQYEQFF. CDR3 bases: TGCCGATTCCCCAGGGGAGGCCAATATGAGCAGTTCTTC. The whole variable domain, remainder taken from reference TRBV5-1 and TRBJ2-1, is KAGVTQTPRYLIKTRGQQVTLSCSPISGHRSVSWYQQTPGQGLQFLFEYFSETQRNKGNFPGRFSGRQFSNSRSEMNVSTLELGDSALYLCRFPRGGQYEQFFGPGTRLTVL.

The chain employs TRBV9 and TRBJ1-2; D not certain. The CDR3 has 15 amino acids. Per the germline V gene, CDR1 is SGDLS and CDR2 is YYNGEE. V lost 3 bases to trimming and J lost 5 bases, with 17 bases between them. This CDR3 is CASSANPGEGYGYTF. DNA of the CDR3: TGTGCCAGCAGCGCAAACCCCGGGGAGGGATATGGCTACACCTTC. The variable domain in full, with the rest retrieved from reference TRBV9 and TRBJ1-2, is DSGVTQTPKHLITATGQRVTLRCSPRSGDLSVYWYQQSLDQGLQFLIQYYNGEERAKGNILERFSAQQFPDLHSELNLSSLELGDSALYFCASSANPGEGYGYTFGSGTRLTVV.

V gene TRBV10-3 combines with J gene TRBJ1-1; the D gene is possibly TRBD1 (5 bases). This CDR3 comprises 14 residues. The germline V and J ends were trimmed by 2 bases and 2 bases, with 9 bases remaining between them. Germline V gene lookup returns CDR1 ENHRY and CDR2 SYGVKD. The CDR3 protein is CAISETDRNTEAFF. The CDR3 nucleotides read TGTGCCATCAGTGAGACTGACAGAAACACTGAAGCTTTCTTT.

V and J are TRBV28 and TRBJ1-4; no clear D. Germline-derived CDR1 and CDR2 are MDHEN and SYDVKM. V lost 3 bases and J lost 8, with 16 bases in between. This CDR3 has 15 residues. CDR3 sequence (DNA): TGTGCCAGCAGTTTGGCCCAAGGGAGTGGGGAAAAACTGTTTTTT. Protein: CASSLAQGSGEKLFF.

The V call is TRBV10-2, the J call TRBJ1-4, with D possibly matching TRBD1 (5 bases). CDR3 length: 15 residues. The ends were cut back, 4 bases at V and 4 bases at J, with 13 bases in the middle. The germline V gene encodes CDR1 WSHSY and CDR2 SAAADI. The CDR3 spells CASSVFGTNNEKLFF. The CDR3 bases are TGCGCCAGCAGTGTATTCGGGACTAATAATGAAAAACTGTTTTTT.

The genes are TRBV18 and TRBJ1-2; 8 positions match TRBD1. Unmatched junction bases numbered 7, after V lost 3 bases and J lost 4 bases. CDR3 length equals 15 residues. The germline V gene encodes CDR1 KGHSH and CDR2 LQKENI. The CDR3, as DNA: TGTGCCAGCTCACCCCTAGGACAGGGAGGCTATGGCTACACCTTC. Translation: CASSPLGQGGYGYTF.

The chain employs TRBV3-1 (or the pseudogene TRBV3-2) and TRBJ1-6; D gene ambiguous. The V end lost 4 bases, the J end lost 6 bases, and 10 bases lay between the germline ends. Germline loops: CDR1 LGHDT, CDR2 YNNKEL (reference sequence). The CDR3 totals 14 residues. The CDR3 sequence is CASSPGIVNSPLHF. The CDR3 DNA reads TGTGCCAGCAGCCCCGGGATCGTTAATTCACCCCTCCACTTT.

In this sample, this clone turned up once. This chain connects TRBV2 to TRBJ1-5, with unresolved D. There are 13 residues in the CDR3. The germline gives CDR1 SNHLY, CDR2 FYNNEI. V lost 3 bases and J lost 6, with 9 bases in between. The CDR3 sequence: CASSESEGQPQHF. In DNA form, the CDR3 reads TGTGCCAGCAGTGAGTCTGAGGGTCAGCCCCAGCATTTT.

The chain carries TRBV4-2 and TRBJ1-1, with D unclear. This CDR3 region has 13 residues. The ends were cut back, 0 bases at V and 7 bases at J, with 9 bases in the middle. Germline V gene sequence: CDR1 LGHNA, CDR2 YNFKEQ. CDR3 region: CASSQDLEFEAFF. The DNA of the CDR3 is TGTGCCAGCAGCCAAGATCTGGAGTTTGAAGCTTTCTTT.

The gene calls are TRBV28 and TRBJ2-7; perhaps TRBD1 as D (5 bases). Trimming cost V 10 bases and J 2 bases, with 12 bases left between them. This CDR3 comprises 12 residues. From germline, CDR1 is MDHEN and CDR2 SYDVKM. The DNA of the CDR3 is TGTGCCACCCAAGGGGATGCCTACGAGCAGTACTTC. Protein product: CATQGDAYEQYF.

The rearrangement joins TRBV29-1 to TRBJ1-3, with a weak D call TRBD1 (5 bases). Germline CDR1 and CDR2: SQVTM and ANQGSEA. The V end was cut by 7 bases, the J end by 0 bases, with 7 bases between. The CDR3 runs 12 residues. The CDR3 bases are TGCAGCGGAAGGGGCTCTGGAAACACCATATATTTT. Amino acids: CSGRGSGNTIYF.

The chain combines TRBV28 with TRBJ1-6, with D possibly TRBD1 on 5 matching bases. CDR1 is MDHEN and CDR2 is SYDVKM in the germline V gene. The CDR3 has 13 amino acids. The germline V and J ends were trimmed by 8 bases and 9 bases, with 14 bases remaining between them. The CDR3, as DNA: TGTGCCAGCCGAGCAGGGATTTTTTCACCCCTCCACTTT. This gives the protein CASRAGIFSPLHF.

The chain is built from TRBV3-1 (or the pseudogene TRBV3-2) and TRBJ2-5, with D unresolved. Trimming took 1 base from V and 1 from J, leaving 4 bases between them. Looked up from germline, CDR1 is LGHDT and CDR2 is YNNKEL (reference sequence). This CDR3 contains 13 residues. CDR3 in DNA: TGTGCCAGCAGCCAAGTACTCCAAGAGACCCAGTACTTC. Residues: CASSQVLQETQYF.